Listed here are 11 T cell receptor beta chains from one sample, sequenced in a study of glioma-infiltrating T cells after dendritic cell vaccination. Stated time point: after dendritic cell vaccination, including at tumor progression/relapse. Data came from immunoSEQ multiplex PCR; TCRdb stores just in-frame clones and leaves some out. The data hold more than 55,000 clones, with more than 70% observed a single time. Sequenced material: blood, taken after dendritic cell vaccination. The receptors were gathered from a human donor with glioblastoma.

This clone was recorded a few times. V is TRBV29-1 and J is TRBJ2-5, with D perhaps matching TRBD1 (6 bases). CDR3 size: 15 residues. The germline V and J ends were trimmed by 4 bases and 1 base, with 16 bases remaining between them. The germline V gene encodes CDR1 SQVTM and CDR2 ANQGSEA. The CDR3 protein is CSVGGGRGGQETQYF. CDR3 bases: TGCAGCGTTGGTGGGGGTCGAGGGGGCCAAGAGACCCAGTACTTC.

This chain uses TRBV5-1 with TRBJ1-1; tentatively, D is TRBD1 (6 bases). CDR3 length: 18 amino acids. The V end lost 4 bases, the J end lost 0 bases, and 22 bases lay between the germline ends. Germline values: CDR1 SGHRS, CDR2 YFSETQ. CDR3 sequence reads: CASSPVEGGAIVNTEAFF. CDR3 coding DNA: TGCGCCAGCAGCCCGGTGGAGGGGGGGGCTATAGTGAACACTGAAGCTTTCTTT.

The chain is built from TRBV4-1 and TRBJ2-1; D gene uncertain. This CDR3 region has 17 residues. The germline V and J ends were trimmed by 1 base and 7 bases, with 20 bases remaining between them. In germline, CDR1 is MGHRA, CDR2 YSYEKL. The chain's CDR3 is CASSQGRAGIRKNEQFF. DNA of the CDR3: TGCGCCAGCAGCCAAGGTCGAGCAGGTATTAGGAAAAATGAGCAGTTCTTC.

For this clone: At the DNA level, this CDR3 is encoded by other sequences in the same sample as well. The chain carries TRBV30 and TRBJ1-6; D remains ambiguous. This CDR3 has 14 amino acids. V was trimmed by 7 bases and J by 7 bases, leaving 17 bases between them. Per the germline V gene, CDR1 is GTSNPN and CDR2 is SVGIG (reference sequence). CDR3 protein: CAFSTAAQNSPLHF. The CDR3 coding sequence is TGTGCCTTTTCTACAGCGGCCCAAAATTCACCCCTCCACTTT. Together with reference TRBV30 and TRBJ1-6, the CDR3 gives the full variable domain: SQTIHQWPATLVQPVGSPLSLECTVEGTSNPNLYWYRQAAGRGLQLLFYSVGIGQISSEVPQNLSASRPQDRQFILSSKKLLLSDSGFYLCAFSTAAQNSPLHFGNGTRLTVT.

This clone appeared once. The V gene is TRBV19, the J gene TRBJ2-7, with TRBD2 as a possible D gene (6 bases). Trimming removed 10 bases from V and 3 bases from J, with 16 bases in between. The V gene's germline CDR1 is LNHDA and CDR2 SQIVND (reference sequence). The CDR3 covers 13 residues. CDR3 sequence (DNA): TGTGCCACCTCCCGGGAGCTATACTACGAGCAGTACTTC. Protein product: CATSRELYYEQYF.

V is TRBV7-8 and J is TRBJ2-3; D is undetermined. The V gene lost 5 bases and the J gene lost 5 bases, with 8 bases spanning the gap. The CDR3 contains 12 residues. Germline CDR1 SGHVS, CDR2 FQNEAQ. CDR3: CASSPNRDTQYF. The CDR3 DNA follows: TGTGCCAGCAGCCCCAACAGAGATACGCAGTATTTT.

J is TRBJ2-7 and V is TRBV6-1; the match to TRBD1 covers 7 bases. There are 16 residues in the CDR3. Germline lookup yields CDR1 MNHNS and CDR2 SASEGT. Losses at the gene ends were 0 bases for V and 6 bases for J; bases not matched to a gene: 11. The CDR3 DNA sequence: TGTGCCAGCAGTGAAGCCTCCCGGGGACAGTTCCGCGAGCAGTACTTC. Encoded protein: CASSEASRGQFREQYF.

This chain connects TRBV9 to TRBJ2-3, with 8 bases lining up with TRBD1. The CDR3 is made up of 14 amino acids. Germline CDR1 and CDR2: SGDLS and YYNGEE. J lost 1 base, V lost 5 bases, and 3 bases had no gene match. The DNA of the CDR3 is TGTGCCAGCAGATGGACAGGGCGCACAGATACGCAGTATTTT. Amino acid sequence: CASRWTGRTDTQYF. Filled out from reference TRBV9 and TRBJ2-3, the complete variable domain reads DSGVTQTPKHLITATGQRVTLRCSPRSGDLSVYWYQQSLDQGLQFLIQYYNGEERAKGNILERFSAQQFPDLHSELNLSSLELGDSALYFCASRWTGRTDTQYFGPGTRLTVL.

The chain links TRBV5-1 to TRBJ2-2; 8 nucleotides match TRBD1. The CDR3 has 13 residues. The V gene end was trimmed by 5 bases and the J gene end by 6 bases; junction bases not matched to a gene: 3. CDR1 is SGHRS and CDR2 is YFSETQ in the germline V gene. CDR3 sequence: CASRRTGPGELFF. CDR3 coding DNA: TGCGCCAGCAGACGGACAGGGCCCGGGGAGCTGTTTTTT. Drawing the rest from reference TRBV5-1 and TRBJ2-2, the complete variable domain is KAGVTQTPRYLIKTRGQQVTLSCSPISGHRSVSWYQQTPGQGLQFLFEYFSETQRNKGNFPGRFSGRQFSNSRSEMNVSTLELGDSALYLCASRRTGPGELFFGEGSRLTVL.

Remarks on this clone: At one of its ends the junction is not consistent with the germline gene, which may arise from a read error. The identical CDR3 is also encoded by other nucleotide sequences in the sample. This sequence joins TRBV4-1 and TRBJ1-6, with no clear D. CDR3 size: 19 residues. Per the germline V gene, CDR1 is MGHRA and CDR2 is YSYEKL. CDR3 sequence reads: CASSQVFHSPSSYNSPLHF. CDR3 in DNA: TGCGCCAGCAGCCAAGTTTTCCACTCCCCGAGCTCCTATAATTCCCCCCTCCACTTT.

V is TRBV5-8 and J is TRBJ1-1; D is ambiguous. Trimming cost V 3 bases and J 5 bases, with 11 bases left between them. This CDR3 is built from 13 residues. Germline-derived CDR1 and CDR2 are SGHTS and YDEGEE. The CDR3 loop is CASSSGVFTEAFF. The CDR3 nucleotides read TGTGCCAGCAGCTCAGGTGTTTTTACTGAAGCTTTCTTT.